This entry is about one T cell receptor (beta chain). Its antigen is not identified. Mismatch with germline at one junction end may stem from a read error. The data belong to a study of vaccination and CD4 T cells after COVID-19. Germline V CDR1 and CDR2: MNHNS, SASEGT. The CDR3 sequence is 17 residues long. With the Oncomine TCR Beta short-read assay, DNA from cultured CD4+ T cells was sequenced. TCRdb fed the PCR reads into MiXCR, producing one record per CDR3 protein. The data show approximately 18,000 distinct CDR3 sequences, roughly 48% seen once. Time point described: late sampling 161 to 241 days after vaccination in a few convalescent patients. Treatment meaning: approximately 9-day PBMC culture with coronavirus spike peptide pools or control peptides (ViraFEST assay). It was with roughly 9.7 IU/ml IL-2 and roughly 9.5 ug/ml peptide pools that roughly 2 million PBMCs per well were cultured.

Sequencing was performed on CD4+ T cells from blood, cultured in vitro, taken about 7 months after SARS-CoV-2 vaccination. J is TRBJ1-2 and V is TRBV6-1; 7 bases are a match to TRBD1. The clonotype comes from a human donor who had recovered from COVID-19. The CDR3 bases are TGTGCCAGCACCCTAAGGGGGCGGGGGGGGCCCACCTATGGCTGCACCTTC. This translates into CASTLRGRGGPTYGCTF.